The 27 T cell receptor beta chains given below trace back to one sample, sequenced in a study of cytomegalovirus exposure and HLA in healthy donors. The PCR contained 60 Vbeta and 13 Jbeta primers. TCRdb's copy holds only in-frame clones and misses some; the assay was immunoSEQ multiplex PCR. The data show 150,000 to 200,000 clones, about 78% seen once. The specimen was PBMCs. These receptors came from a male donor in good health and CMV-seronegative.

This chain connects TRBV2 to TRBJ1-2; D is undetermined. In germline, CDR1 is SNHLY, CDR2 FYNNEI. The CDR3 extends over 13 amino acids. With 6 bases removed from V and 0 bases from J, the gap between germline ends came to 8 bases. The CDR3 here is CASRVDPNYGYTF. In DNA form, the CDR3 reads TGTGCCAGCAGGGTAGATCCTAACTATGGCTACACCTTC.

This clone is a singleton in its sample. The V and J genes are TRBV4-3 and TRBJ1-3, with 7 bases identical to TRBD1. The CDR3 has 16 residues. The junction had 5 bases not matched to a gene; V was cut back by 1 base and J by 2 bases. Germline CDR1 is LGHNA and CDR2 is YSLEER. DNA of the CDR3: TGCGCCAGCAGCCAAGGGACAGGTTTTGCTGGAAACACCATATATTTT. Translating it yields CASSQGTGFAGNTIYF.

The chain couples TRBV7-9 to TRBJ1-3, with D unclear. The CDR3 consists of 13 residues. CDR1 and CDR2 from the germline V gene are SEHNR and FQNEAQ (reference sequence). V lost 6 bases and J 0 bases, leaving 6 bases between the germline ends. The CDR3 bases are TGTGCCAGCAGACGGAGCTCTGGAAACACCATATATTTT. It specifies CASRRSSGNTIYF.

The chain recombines TRBV4-1 with TRBJ1-1; TRBD1 aligns across 10 bases. Trimming took 1 base from V and 4 from J; bases not matched to a gene: 3. Germline CDR1 MGHRA, CDR2 YSYEKL. CDR3 length: 15 residues. CDR3 loop: CASSQVDRGRTEAFF. CDR3 sequence (DNA): TGCGCCAGCAGCCAAGTCGACAGGGGGCGCACTGAAGCTTTCTTT.

The chain couples TRBV19 to TRBJ2-2; 10 nucleotides agree with TRBD2. The CDR3 has 18 residues. CDR1 and CDR2 (germline): LNHDA, SQIVND (reference sequence). V dropped 5 bases and J dropped 2; count of bases not matched to a gene: 11. CDR3 residues: CASSVGLSGGSNTGELFF. The CDR3 DNA reads as TGTGCCAGTAGTGTAGGGCTTAGCGGGGGGTCCAACACCGGGGAGCTGTTTTTT.

The chain joins TRBV5-6 to TRBJ2-5, with 7 bases lining up with TRBD2. The CDR3 is made up of 17 amino acids. Trimming took 4 bases from V and 5 from J; bases not matched to a gene: 17. Germline assignment: CDR1 SGHDT and CDR2 YYEEEE. CDR3 loop: CASSSVGDYPEGETQYF. CDR3 sequence (DNA): TGTGCCAGCAGCAGTGTTGGGGACTACCCTGAGGGGGAGACCCAGTACTTC.

This clone was counted a few times. Sequence at one end of the junction differs from germline and may be a read error. V is TRBV7-9 and J is TRBJ2-3; TRBD2 aligns across 13 bases. The CDR3 has 16 residues. CDR1 and CDR2 from the germline V gene are SEHNR and FQNEAQ (reference sequence). The CDR3 sequence is CSSSSGLAGITDTQYF. In DNA, the CDR3 is TGTTCCAGCAGCTCGGGACTAGCGGGAATCACAGATACGCAGTATTTT.

The chain combines TRBV4-3 with TRBJ2-6, with 8 positions matching TRBD1. CDR1 is LGHNA, CDR2 YSLEER, per germline. With V trimmed by 1 base and J by 1 base, 3 bases remained unmatched. This CDR3 contains 17 residues. The chain's CDR3 is CASSQAGGASGANVLTF. As DNA, the CDR3 is TGCGCCAGCAGCCAAGCAGGGGGCGCATCTGGGGCCAACGTCCTGACTTTC.

The gene calls are TRBV7-6 and TRBJ1-1; the D is unclear. Trimming removed 3 bases at V and 1 base at J, with 9 bases between. This CDR3 spans 14 amino acids. Germline values: CDR1 SGHVS, CDR2 FNYEAQ. The CDR3 nucleotides read TGTGCCAGCAGCTTCGGACTGACGAACACTGAAGCTTTCTTT. It specifies CASSFGLTNTEAFF.

This chain links TRBV2 with TRBJ1-6, with TRBD1 matching over 10 bases. Germline loops: CDR1 SNHLY, CDR2 FYNNEI. The CDR3 extends over 14 amino acids. Trimming removed 4 bases from V and 10 bases from J; junction bases left unmatched: 4. The DNA of the CDR3 is TGTGCCAGCAGTGGGGACAGGGGAAGGTCACCCCTCCACTTT. This sequence encodes CASSGDRGRSPLHF. The full variable domain, rest sourced from reference TRBV2 and TRBJ1-6, is EPEVTQTPSHQVTQMGQEVILRCVPISNHLYFYWYRQILGQKVEFLVSFYNNEISEKSEIFDDQFSVERPDGSNFTLKIRSTKLEDSAMYFCASSGDRGRSPLHFGNGTRLTVT.

The chain joins TRBV5-4 to TRBJ2-5; 13 bases align to TRBD2. This CDR3 contains 16 residues. Germline assignment: CDR1 SGHNT and CDR2 YYREEE (reference sequence). J lost 3 bases, V lost 4 bases, and 6 bases had no gene match. This CDR3 reads CASSIRLAGGKETQYF. The CDR3 DNA reads TGTGCCAGCAGCATTCGACTAGCGGGGGGTAAAGAGACCCAGTACTTC. Complete variable domain (other parts from reference TRBV5-4 and TRBJ2-5): ETGVTQSPTHLIKTRGQQVTLRCSSQSGHNTVSWYQQALGQGPQFIFQYYREEENGRGNFPPRFSGLQFPNYSSELNVNALELDDSALYLCASSIRLAGGKETQYFGPGTRLLVL.

The V gene is TRBV5-6, the J gene TRBJ1-6; the match to TRBD1 covers 7 bases. The CDR3 runs to 15 residues. Germline loops: CDR1 SGHDT, CDR2 YYEEEE. The V and J ends lost 4 bases and 9 bases, in that order; junction bases with no gene match: 10. CDR3 DNA sequence: TGTGCCAGCAGCGTATTACAGGGGAGGACTTCACCCCTCCACTTT. Translation gives CASSVLQGRTSPLHF. The full variable domain, with the rest looked up from reference TRBV5-6 and TRBJ1-6, is DAGVTQSPTHLIKTRGQQVTLRCSPKSGHDTVSWYQQALGQGPQFIFQYYEEEERQRGNFPDRFSGHQFPNYSSELNVNALLLGDSALYLCASSVLQGRTSPLHFGNGTRLTVT.

The CDR3 DNA is TGCGCCAGCAGCTTAACAGGGGAGGTGACCTACAATGAGCAGTTCTTC. Protein: CASSLTGEVTYNEQFF. The chain has TRBV5-1 and TRBJ2-1; weak D call: TRBD1 (7 bases). V was cut by 2 bases and J by 2 bases, with 14 bases left in between. The CDR3 spans 16 residues. In germline, CDR1 is SGHRS, CDR2 YFSETQ.

The chain carries TRBV7-2 and TRBJ1-2; possible D gene TRBD1, 6 bases. Per the germline V gene, CDR1 is SGHTA and CDR2 is FQGNSA. V was pared by 4 bases and J by 5 bases, with 8 bases between. The CDR3 is 12 residues long. CDR3 coding DNA: TGTGCCAGCAGCTCGGACAGTTATGGCTACACCTTC. Its translation: CASSSDSYGYTF. Supplemented by reference TRBV7-2 and TRBJ1-2, the full variable domain reads GAGVSQSPSNKVTEKGKDVELRCDPISGHTALYWYRQSLGQGLEFLIYFQGNSAPDKSGLPSDRFSAERTGGSVSTLTIQRTQQEDSAVYLCASSSDSYGYTFGSGTRLTVV.

The rearrangement links TRBV6-5 to TRBJ1-3; D ambiguous. Trimming removed 2 bases from V and 0 bases from J, with 8 bases in between. The length of the CDR3 is 15 residues. Germline V gene sequence: CDR1 MNHEY, CDR2 SVGAGI. CDR3 loop: CASSYGSGSGNTIYF. In nucleotides, the CDR3 is TGTGCCAGCAGTTACGGGTCAGGCTCTGGAAACACCATATATTTT.

The chain couples TRBV28 to TRBJ1-6; 9 positions match TRBD1. The length of the CDR3 is 16 residues. The germline gives CDR1 MDHEN, CDR2 SYDVKM. The V segment lost 4 bases and the J segment 8 bases; nucleotides outside the gene matches: 9. The CDR3 is CASSSSGTGFHSPLHF. In nucleotides, the CDR3 is TGTGCCAGCAGTTCTTCCGGGACAGGGTTTCATTCACCCCTCCACTTT.

The V gene is TRBV11-1, the J gene TRBJ2-3, with 9 bases matching TRBD1. Germline V lookup: CDR1 SGHAT, CDR2 FQDESV (reference sequence). This CDR3 has 14 residues. Trimming took 3 bases from V and 3 from J; bases not matched to a gene: 1. CDR3 sequence reads: CASSFDRGTDTQYF. CDR3 DNA: TGTGCCAGCAGCTTCGACAGGGGGACAGATACGCAGTATTTT.

This chain links TRBV30 with TRBJ2-5; possibly TRBD1 for D (5 bases). CDR1 is GTSNPN, CDR2 SVGIG, per germline (reference sequence). CDR3 length equals 16 residues. V shed 0 bases and J shed 4 bases, with 18 bases lying between them. CDR3 coding DNA: TGTGCCTGGAGTGTACTGGGGCAGGTGAGAGGAGAGACCCAGTACTTC. Translated, it gives CAWSVLGQVRGETQYF.

Written as DNA, the CDR3 is TGCGCCAGCAGCCAAGGGGTAATACAGGGGTCTGAGCAGTTCTTC. Translating it yields CASSQGVIQGSEQFF. The chain employs TRBV4-3 and TRBJ2-1; 7 nucleotides align to TRBD1. The CDR3 sequence is 15 residues long. The germline V gene has CDR1 LGHNA and CDR2 YSLEER. V shed 1 base, J shed 9 bases, and the junction held 9 bases outside the gene matches.

As regards this clone: At one end the junction does not follow the germline gene, possibly because of a read error. V usage is TRBV7-7 and J usage is TRBJ2-5; 9 bases map to TRBD2. There are 15 residues in the CDR3. Per germline, CDR1 SSHAT and CDR2 FNYEAQ (reference sequence). CDR3 sequence: CASSLGTSTKETQYF. The CDR3 coding sequence is TGTGCTAGCAGCTTAGGGACTAGCACCAAAGAGACCCAGTACTTC.

This rearrangement joins TRBV30 to TRBJ2-1; D might be TRBD2 (5 bases). Germline V CDR1 and CDR2: GTSNPN, SVGIG (reference sequence). The V and J ends lost 1 base and 4 bases respectively, with 8 bases between them. The CDR3 totals 13 residues. The CDR3 nucleotides are TGTGCCTGGAGTGAGGTAGCGTACAATGAGCAGTTCTTC. Residues: CAWSEVAYNEQFF. Using reference TRBV30 and TRBJ2-1 for the parts outside the CDR3, the full variable domain is SQTIHQWPATLVQPVGSPLSLECTVEGTSNPNLYWYRQAAGRGLQLLFYSVGIGQISSEVPQNLSASRPQDRQFILSSKKLLLSDSGFYLCAWSEVAYNEQFFGPGTRLTVL.

The chain combines TRBV5-8 with TRBJ1-5; the D is unclear. Germline values: CDR1 SGHTS, CDR2 YDEGEE. Trimming left V 1 base short and J 3 bases short, with 11 bases between. The length of the CDR3 is 15 residues. CDR3 coding DNA: TGTGCCAGCAGCTTGTTCGGGTTGTACAATCAGCCCCAGCATTTT. Its translation is CASSLFGLYNQPQHF.

By sample fraction, this clone is medium-sized. This chain links TRBV28 with TRBJ1-3, with TRBD1 as a possible D gene (6 bases). Germline CDR1 is MDHEN and CDR2 is SYDVKM. The CDR3 loop spans 15 amino acids. Trimming left V 8 bases short and J 0 bases short, with 14 bases between. As DNA, the CDR3 is TGTGCCAGCGCCCGGGACACTGACTCTGGAAACACCATATATTTT. Protein product: CASARDTDSGNTIYF.

This chain connects TRBV4-1 to TRBJ1-4, with TRBD1 matching over 9 bases. CDR3 length equals 14 residues. The V and J ends lost 6 bases and 8 bases, in that order; junction bases with no gene match: 7. Germline V CDR1 and CDR2: MGHRA, YSYEKL. In DNA form, the CDR3 reads TGCGCCAGCAGGCGACAGGGGGAGGGGGAAAAACTGTTTTTT. This encodes CASRRQGEGEKLFF.

The chain links TRBV5-4 to TRBJ2-3, with 9 bases matching TRBD2. In germline, CDR1 is SGHNT, CDR2 YYREEE (reference sequence). The CDR3 runs to 16 residues. Trimming cost V 0 bases and J 3 bases; bases outside gene matches: 5. The CDR3 reads CASSLGLSGRTDTQYF. DNA of the CDR3: TGTGCCAGCAGCTTGGGTTTGAGCGGGAGGACAGATACGCAGTATTTT.

The chain uses TRBV28 and TRBJ2-5; 9 bases match TRBD1. Germline trimming cut 4 bases from V and 5 bases from J; bases unmatched to any gene: 2. The CDR3 has 13 residues. Germline V lookup: CDR1 MDHEN, CDR2 SYDVKM. Written as DNA, the CDR3 is TGTGCCAGCAGTTCAGGACAGGGGGAGACCCAGTACTTC. This translates into CASSSGQGETQYF.

This clone was recorded a few times. The chain is built from TRBV6-5 and TRBJ1-2; the D is unclear. Looked up from germline, CDR1 is MNHEY and CDR2 is SVGAGI. The CDR3 length is 15 residues. V lost 7 bases, J lost 10 bases, and 25 bases lay in between. The CDR3 coding sequence is TGTGCCAGCATTACCCACGCCTCGAGGGCTAGGTACTACACCTTC. It codes for CASITHASRARYYTF.